The 27 T cell receptor beta chains presented below share a single source sample, sequenced in a study of immune cell composition in non-small cell lung cancer. The method was immunoSEQ multiplex PCR; TCRdb's version includes in-frame clones alone and lacks a portion of them. The data show several thousand clones, over 75% seen once. Normal lung was taken at the farthest possible site, at least 3 cm from tumour. Input material: non-adjacent lung tissue. These receptors all stem from a human donor with non-small cell lung cancer.

The chain carries TRBV11-2 and TRBJ2-1, with 10 bases that match TRBD2. Germline CDR1 reads SGHAT; CDR2 reads FQNNGV. Germline trimming cut 1 base from V and 3 bases from J; bases unmatched to any gene: 6. The CDR3 has 17 residues. CDR3 nucleotides: TGTGCCAGCAGCTTAGCTGCTAGCGGGAGTCTCTACAATGAGCAGTTCTTC. Its protein product is CASSLAASGSLYNEQFF.

The genes are TRBV6-4 and TRBJ2-1; possibly TRBD2 for D (5 bases). V was pared by 3 bases and J by 0 bases, with 9 bases between. The CDR3 is made up of 15 amino acids. Germline V lookup: CDR1 MRHNA, CDR2 SNTAGT. CDR3 bases: TGTGCCAGCAGTGAACAAGAGGGCTCCTACAATGAGCAGTTCTTC. As protein: CASSEQEGSYNEQFF.

This sequence joins TRBV5-1 and TRBJ1-1; 9 bases map to TRBD1. This CDR3 region has 15 residues. J gave up 6 bases and V 3 bases, and 9 bases lay outside the gene matches. Per the germline V gene, CDR1 is SGHRS and CDR2 is YFSETQ. CDR3 residues: CASSSLQGAWAEAFF. In DNA, the CDR3 is TGCGCCAGCAGCTCTTTACAGGGGGCCTGGGCTGAAGCTTTCTTT.

The chain uses TRBV19 and TRBJ1-1, with 9 bases identical to TRBD1. J lost 0 bases, V lost 5 bases, and 10 bases had no gene match. CDR1 and CDR2 from the germline V gene are LNHDA and SQIVND (reference sequence). There are 17 residues in the CDR3. The CDR3 nucleotides are TGTGCCAGTAGTCCTGGGACAGGGACTTATTTGAACACTGAAGCTTTCTTT. Its translation: CASSPGTGTYLNTEAFF.

The chain links TRBV6-1 to TRBJ1-2; possibly TRBD1 for D (6 bases). The CDR3 is 13 amino acids. The V end lost 6 bases, the J end lost 6 bases, and 14 bases lay between the germline ends. Germline loops: CDR1 MNHNS, CDR2 SASEGT. The CDR3 loop is CASSSQGGDGYTF. CDR3 sequence (DNA): TGTGCCAGCAGCTCACAGGGTGGCGATGGCTACACCTTC.

V is TRBV4-3 and J is TRBJ1-2, with D uncertain. Germline CDR1 and CDR2: LGHNA and YSLEER. CDR3 size: 15 residues. Trimming cost V 0 bases and J 2 bases, with 10 bases left between them. CDR3 protein: CASSQDTGRNYGYTF. Written as DNA, the CDR3 is TGCGCCAGCAGCCAAGATACGGGGAGGAACTATGGCTACACCTTC.

The chain links TRBV11-2 to TRBJ2-7, with 10 bases that match TRBD1. The CDR3 totals 17 residues. The V and J ends lost 5 bases and 2 bases, in that order; junction bases with no gene match: 12. Germline lookup yields CDR1 SGHAT and CDR2 FQNNGV. Written as DNA, the CDR3 is TGTGCCAGCAGCGGGACCTTAGGACAGGGGGAAACCTACGAGCAGTACTTC. Amino acid sequence: CASSGTLGQGETYEQYF.

The rearrangement uses TRBV6-6 and TRBJ2-3; TRBD1 matches 11 bases. After removal of 6 bases from V and 2 bases from J, the junction contained 4 bases not matched to a gene. Germline CDR1 MNHNY, CDR2 SVGAGI (reference sequence). The CDR3 consists of 15 residues. The CDR3 nucleotides are TGTGCCAGCAGCTCCGGACAGGGGGCCACAGATACGCAGTATTTT. Amino acids: CASSSGQGATDTQYF.

This rearrangement joins TRBV18 to TRBJ1-6; 9 bases are a match to TRBD1. V shed 3 bases and J 8 bases; nucleotides not matched to a gene: 8. This CDR3 spans 16 amino acids. CDR1 and CDR2 (germline): KGHSH, LQKENI. CDR3 DNA sequence: TGTGCCAGCTCACCCTTACCGGGACAGGGAGATTCACCCCTCCACTTT. This encodes CASSPLPGQGDSPLHF.

This clone showed up just a few times. The chain carries TRBV15 and TRBJ2-5, with D possibly being TRBD2 (6 bases). Trimming took 3 bases from V and 1 from J, leaving 6 bases between them. The length of the CDR3 is 13 residues. Germline V gene sequence: CDR1 LNHNV, CDR2 YYDKDF (reference sequence). CDR3 nucleotide sequence: TGTGCCACCAGCAGCGGGGGCCAAGAGACCCAGTACTTC. It encodes CATSSGGQETQYF.

The chain employs TRBV16 and TRBJ1-2, with D maybe TRBD1 (6 bases). The V end lost 2 bases, the J end lost 4 bases, and 8 bases lay between the germline ends. There are 13 residues in the CDR3. The germline V gene encodes CDR1 KGHSY and CDR2 FQNENV. CDR3 region: CASSQQGSYGYTF. CDR3 sequence (DNA): TGTGCCAGCAGCCAACAGGGGAGCTATGGCTACACCTTC. The complete variable domain, with remaining parts taken from reference TRBV16 and TRBJ1-2, reads GEEVAQTPKHLVRGEGQKAKLYCAPIKGHSYVFWYQQVLKNEFKFLISFQNENVFDETGMPKERFSAKCLPNSPCSLEIQATKLEDSAVYFCASSQQGSYGYTFGSGTRLTVV.

This clone was counted a few times. DNA for the CDR3: TGTGCCAGCAGCTTGGAGAACTATGGCTACACCTTC. It encodes CASSLENYGYTF. V usage is TRBV7-9 and J usage is TRBJ1-2; the D is unclear. Trimming shortened V by 3 bases and J by 2 bases, and 4 bases separated the two germline ends. The CDR3 sequence is 12 residues long. The germline V gene encodes CDR1 SEHNR and CDR2 FQNEAQ (reference sequence).

This rearrangement joins TRBV21-1 to TRBJ2-7; the table's D call of TRBD2 was not tested on the DNA. TRBV21-1 is a documented pseudogene. The CDR3 consists of 13 residues. CDR3 region: CASSRPGEGYRTF. The CDR3 bases are TGTGCCAGCAGCAGGCCCGGGGAGGGTTACCGGACTTTC.

The rearrangement links TRBV28 to TRBJ2-7; 8 bases map to TRBD2. This CDR3 is built from 14 residues. After removal of 3 bases from V and 3 bases from J, the junction contained 4 bases not matched to a gene. CDR1 and CDR2 from the germline V gene are MDHEN and SYDVKM. The CDR3 DNA follows: TGTGCCAGCAGTTTTAGCGGGACCCTCTACGAGCAGTACTTC. Its translation is CASSFSGTLYEQYF.

The genes are TRBV28 and TRBJ2-3, with 7 bases lining up with TRBD2. The CDR3 covers 15 residues. V was pared by 3 bases and J by 5 bases, with 8 bases of the junction left unmatched. CDR1 MDHEN and CDR2 SYDVKM come from the germline V gene. The CDR3 DNA sequence: TGTGCCAGCAGTTTCGGAGCGGGAAGGAGAGATACGCAGTATTTT. Translation: CASSFGAGRRDTQYF.

This clone was observed a few times. This rearrangement joins TRBV4-3 to TRBJ1-3; D gene uncertain. Trimming took 4 bases from V and 0 from J, leaving 10 bases between them. The CDR3 extends over 15 amino acids. Germline V lookup: CDR1 LGHNA, CDR2 YSLEER. The CDR3 region is CASSPSRVSGNTIYF. The CDR3 region has the DNA TGCGCCAGCAGCCCATCACGAGTCTCTGGAAACACCATATATTTT.

The V and J genes are TRBV6-1 and TRBJ2-3, with D possibly being TRBD1 (5 bases). CDR1 and CDR2 (germline): MNHNS, SASEGT. This CDR3 has 14 residues. The germline V and J ends were trimmed by 6 bases and 1 base, with 11 bases remaining between them. The CDR3 spells CASRQGGGTDTQYF. CDR3 sequence (DNA): TGTGCCAGCAGGCAGGGTGGGGGCACAGATACGCAGTATTTT.

This sequence joins TRBV4-2 and TRBJ1-5; D remains unclear. V lost 0 bases and J lost 6, with 6 bases in between. CDR3 length: 13 residues. Germline assignment: CDR1 LGHNA and CDR2 YNFKEQ. Written as DNA, the CDR3 is TGTGCCAGCAGCCAAGACGGAGGTCAGCCCCAGCATTTT. Translating gives CASSQDGGQPQHF.

With regard to this clone: A read error may produce the germline difference seen at one junction end. Distinct nucleotide sequences in the sample also encode this CDR3. This chain uses TRBV4-3 with TRBJ2-2; D perhaps matches TRBD2 (6 bases). Per germline, CDR1 LGHNA and CDR2 YSLEER. The CDR3 has 15 residues. The CDR3 reads CASSQEWRGTGELFF. CDR3 sequence (DNA): TGCGCCAGTAGCCAAGAATGGAGGGGCACCGGGGAGCTGTTTTTT.

This chain links TRBV28 with TRBJ2-5; D unresolved. V lost 0 bases and J 2 bases, leaving 13 bases between the germline ends. The CDR3 is made up of 16 amino acids. Germline V gene sequence: CDR1 MDHEN, CDR2 SYDVKM. The CDR3 nucleotides read TGTGCCAGCAGTTTATGGGGCCGATCTGGGCAAGAGACCCAGTACTTC. This gives the protein CASSLWGRSGQETQYF.

The CDR3 spells CASSQDPGYGYTF. Written as DNA, the CDR3 is TGCGCCAGCAGCCAAGATCCAGGGTATGGCTACACCTTC. This rearrangement joins TRBV4-3 to TRBJ1-2, with D tentatively TRBD1 (5 bases). Between the trimmed V and J ends, which lost 0 bases and 5 bases, there was a span of 7 bases. The CDR3 length is 13 residues. Germline CDR1 is LGHNA and CDR2 is YSLEER.

The V call is TRBV7-2, the J call TRBJ2-7, with no clear D. The CDR3 is 14 residues long. Per germline, CDR1 SGHTA and CDR2 FQGNSA. V lost 3 bases, J lost 5 bases, and 14 bases lay in between. The DNA of the CDR3 is TGTGCCAGCAGCTTCCAGCGCGATAGCAACGAGCAGTACTTC. Translated, it gives CASSFQRDSNEQYF.

CDR3 sequence (DNA): TGTGCCAGCAGCTTGGGGCTACAGGGGGCCGTGGGGTACACCTTC. Translating gives CASSLGLQGAVGYTF. The chain joins TRBV5-6 to TRBJ1-2; 9 nucleotides match TRBD1. After removal of 0 bases from V and 11 bases from J, the junction contained 11 bases not matched to a gene. This CDR3 contains 15 residues. Germline loops: CDR1 SGHDT, CDR2 YYEEEE.

Here the CDR3 reads CASSQDPSGGGETQYF. In nucleotides, the CDR3 is TGTGCCAGCAGCCAAGATCCCAGCGGGGGAGGAGAGACCCAGTACTTC. V is TRBV4-2 and J is TRBJ2-5; TRBD2 aligns across 8 bases. Germline V gives CDR1 LGHNA, CDR2 YNFKEQ. This CDR3 contains 16 residues. Unmatched junction bases numbered 7, after V lost 0 bases and J lost 4 bases.

This clone was seen once. The chain joins TRBV30 to TRBJ2-7; tentative D call: TRBD1 (6 bases). CDR3 length equals 14 residues. The V gene's germline CDR1 is GTSNPN and CDR2 SVGIG (reference sequence). Trimming took off 0 bases at V and 2 bases at J, with 11 bases between the two ends. The chain's CDR3 is CAWSVQGGTYEQYF. CDR3 sequence (DNA): TGTGCCTGGAGTGTACAGGGCGGAACCTACGAGCAGTACTTC.

CDR3 protein: CASSYDGSPGRDGYTF. The CDR3, as DNA: TGTGCCAGCAGTTACGACGGGAGCCCCGGGAGAGATGGCTACACCTTC. V gene TRBV6-5 combines with J gene TRBJ1-2; no clear D. Germline V gives CDR1 MNHEY, CDR2 SVGAGI. This CDR3 spans 16 amino acids. Trimming removed 2 bases at V and 6 bases at J, with 19 bases between.

The chain uses TRBV5-1 and TRBJ2-7; 7 nucleotides align to TRBD1. This CDR3 contains 15 residues. The ends lost 0 bases at V and 0 bases at J; junction bases unmatched: 3. Germline values: CDR1 SGHRS, CDR2 YFSETQ. The CDR3 DNA follows: TGCGCCAGCAGCTTGGCCGGGACAGCCTCCTACGAGCAGTACTTC. Translating it yields CASSLAGTASYEQYF. The full variable domain, rest sourced from reference TRBV5-1 and TRBJ2-7, is KAGVTQTPRYLIKTRGQQVTLSCSPISGHRSVSWYQQTPGQGLQFLFEYFSETQRNKGNFPGRFSGRQFSNSRSEMNVSTLELGDSALYLCASSLAGTASYEQYFGPGTRLTVT.